Here is one T cell receptor (beta chain) with its context. Trimming left V 0 bases short and J 3 bases short, with 9 bases between. Germline-derived CDR1 and CDR2 are LGHDT and YNNKEL (reference sequence). The CDR3 extends over 14 amino acids. Under the authors' procedure: Nucleated cell number was recorded as an estimate derived from reference gene primer amplification. Repertoires were generated with immunoSEQ multiplex PCR, while TCRdb's copy carries only in-frame clones and drops some. That table furnishes V, J and clone size, whereas the DNA furnished D and trimming. The sample includes 250,000 to 300,000 clones, approximately 91% of them seen just once. This record comes from a study of blood T cell repertoires in COVID-19.

The specimen sequenced was peripheral blood. The chain links TRBV3-1 (or the pseudogene TRBV3-2) to TRBJ2-7; D is undetermined. This receptor was taken from a woman aged 25 to 45 with COVID-19, enrolled during active disease. CDR3 in amino acids: CASSQEIPSYEQYF. The CDR3, as DNA: TGTGCCAGCAGCCAAGAGATCCCCAGCTACGAGCAGTACTTC.